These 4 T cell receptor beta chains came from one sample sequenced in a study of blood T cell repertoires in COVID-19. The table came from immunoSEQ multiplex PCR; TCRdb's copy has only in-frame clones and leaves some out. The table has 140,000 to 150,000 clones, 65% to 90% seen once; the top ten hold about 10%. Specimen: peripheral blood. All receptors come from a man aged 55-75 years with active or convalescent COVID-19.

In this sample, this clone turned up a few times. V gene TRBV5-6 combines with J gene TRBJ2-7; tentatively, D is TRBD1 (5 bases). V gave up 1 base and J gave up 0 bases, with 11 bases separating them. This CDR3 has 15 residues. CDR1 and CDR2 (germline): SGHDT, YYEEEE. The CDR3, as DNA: TGTGCCAGCAGCTTGTCAGGGCTAAGCTCCTACGAGCAGTACTTC. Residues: CASSLSGLSSYEQYF. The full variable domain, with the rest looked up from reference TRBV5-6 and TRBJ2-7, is DAGVTQSPTHLIKTRGQQVTLRCSPKSGHDTVSWYQQALGQGPQFIFQYYEEEERQRGNFPDRFSGHQFPNYSSELNVNALLLGDSALYLCASSLSGLSSYEQYFGPGTRLTVT.

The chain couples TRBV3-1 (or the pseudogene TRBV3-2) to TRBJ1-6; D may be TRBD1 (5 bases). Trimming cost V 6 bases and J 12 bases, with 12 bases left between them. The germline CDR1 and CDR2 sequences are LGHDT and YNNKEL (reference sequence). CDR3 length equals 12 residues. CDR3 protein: CASSPTERPLHF. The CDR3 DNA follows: TGTGCCAGCAGTCCGACAGAACGACCCCTCCACTTT.

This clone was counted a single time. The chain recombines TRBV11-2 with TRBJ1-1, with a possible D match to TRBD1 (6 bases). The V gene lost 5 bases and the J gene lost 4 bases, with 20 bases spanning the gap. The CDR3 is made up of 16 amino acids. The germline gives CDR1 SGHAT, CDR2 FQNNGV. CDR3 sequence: CASSQIWGGLSTEAFF. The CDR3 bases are TGTGCCAGCAGCCAGATATGGGGGGGGCTGAGCACTGAAGCTTTCTTT. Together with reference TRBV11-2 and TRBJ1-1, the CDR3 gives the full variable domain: EAGVAQSPRYKIIEKRQSVAFWCNPISGHATLYWYQQILGQGPKLLIQFQNNGVVDDSQLPKDRFSAERLKGVDSTLKIQPAKLEDSAVYLCASSQIWGGLSTEAFFGQGTRLTVV.

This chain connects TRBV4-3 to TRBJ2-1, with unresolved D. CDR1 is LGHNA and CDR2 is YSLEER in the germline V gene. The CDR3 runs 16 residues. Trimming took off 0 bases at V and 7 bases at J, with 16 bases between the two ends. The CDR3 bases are TGCGCCAGCAGCCAAGAGGCGATATCTACCGGGAATGAGCAGTTCTTC. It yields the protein CASSQEAISTGNEQFF.